The rows below give T cell receptor beta chains drawn from one sample of a study of TIL therapy for anti-PD-1-resistant metastatic lung cancer. The table came from immunoSEQ multiplex PCR; TCRdb's copy has only in-frame clones and leaves some out. The top ten hold 5% of the sample, which has about 46,000 clones, around 86% seen once. The sample consisted of blood, taken at baseline. These receptors all come from a person aged 25-79 years with non-small cell lung cancer. Each CDR3 is given with its conserved first and last residue. A D gene is named only where the DNA matches it firmly. Size tells how often a clone was seen (once, few, many) or the class of an expanded clone, and some rows leave it out.

j_call,clone_size,d_call,v_call,cdr3_length,cdr3_aa,cdr3_nt
TRBJ2-1,.,TRBD2,TRBV11-2,15,CASTLAGGPDNEQFF,TGTGCCAGCACACTAGCGGGAGGGCCGGACAATGAGCAGTTCTTC
TRBJ1-3,.,TRBD1,TRBV4-3,14,CASSQDRLRNTIYF,TGCGCCAGCAGCCAGGACAGGCTCCGAAACACCATATATTTT
TRBJ2-3,once,.,TRBV7-9,14,CASSLDPQPDTQYF,TGTGCCAGCAGCTTAGATCCCCAGCCAGATACGCAGTATTTT
TRBJ1-1,.,.,TRBV2,19,CASSEAKGTPSKVNTEAFF,TGTGCCAGCAGTGAAGCGAAAGGGACACCCAGCAAGGTAAACACTGAAGCTTTCTTT
TRBJ2-5,.,TRBD1,TRBV10-3,19,CAISDPTIDTRGRGETQYF,TGTGCCATCAGTGACCCTACGATAGACACCAGGGGGCGCGGCGAGACCCAGTACTTC
TRBJ2-7,.,.,TRBV9,13,CASSNKDPPGQYF,TGTGCCAGCAGCAATAAAGACCCCCCGGGGCAGTACTTC
TRBJ2-7,.,.,TRBV7-2,15,CASSLNIRGSYEQYF,TGTGCCAGCAGCTTAAATATCCGGGGGTCCTACGAGCAGTACTTC
TRBJ1-1,.,.,TRBV7-2,14,CASSLGQVNTEAFF,TGTGCCAGCAGCTTAGGACAGGTGAACACTGAAGCTTTCTTT
TRBJ2-5,.,TRBD1,TRBV27,13,CASSDRGRETQYF,TGTGCCAGCAGCGACAGGGGTCGAGAGACCCAGTACTTC
TRBJ2-7,.,.,TRBV1,13,CTSSQKSGNEQYF,TGCACCAGCAGCCAAAAAAGCGGGAACGAGCAGTACTTC
TRBJ2-2,once,.,TRBV11-2,15,CASSLALGGTGELFF,TGTGCCAGCAGCTTAGCTCTAGGAGGCACCGGGGAGCTGTTTTTT
TRBJ2-3,once,.,TRBV3-1/TRBV3-2,13,CASSQEVWIAQYF,TGTGCCAGCAGCCAAGAGGTCTGGATAGCGCAGTATTTT
TRBJ1-3,few,.,TRBV7-2,16,CASSFLNRGSGNTIYF,TGTGCCAGCAGCTTCCTCAACAGAGGTTCGGGAAACACCATATATTTT